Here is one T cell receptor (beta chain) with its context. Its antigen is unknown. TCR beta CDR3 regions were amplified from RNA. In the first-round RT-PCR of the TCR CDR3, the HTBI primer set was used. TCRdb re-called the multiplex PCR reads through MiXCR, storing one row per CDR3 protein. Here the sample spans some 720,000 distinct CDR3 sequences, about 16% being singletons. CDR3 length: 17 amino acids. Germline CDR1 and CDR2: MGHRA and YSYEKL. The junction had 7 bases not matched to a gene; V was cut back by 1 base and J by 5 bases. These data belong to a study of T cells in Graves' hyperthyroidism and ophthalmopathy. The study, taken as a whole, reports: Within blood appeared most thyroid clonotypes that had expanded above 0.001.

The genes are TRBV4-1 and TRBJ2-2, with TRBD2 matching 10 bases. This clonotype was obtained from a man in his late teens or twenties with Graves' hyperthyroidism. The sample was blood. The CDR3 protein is CASSQGRAGGPTGELFF. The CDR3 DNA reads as TGCGCCAGCAGCCAAGGAAGAGCGGGAGGGCCTACCGGGGAGCTGTTTTTT.